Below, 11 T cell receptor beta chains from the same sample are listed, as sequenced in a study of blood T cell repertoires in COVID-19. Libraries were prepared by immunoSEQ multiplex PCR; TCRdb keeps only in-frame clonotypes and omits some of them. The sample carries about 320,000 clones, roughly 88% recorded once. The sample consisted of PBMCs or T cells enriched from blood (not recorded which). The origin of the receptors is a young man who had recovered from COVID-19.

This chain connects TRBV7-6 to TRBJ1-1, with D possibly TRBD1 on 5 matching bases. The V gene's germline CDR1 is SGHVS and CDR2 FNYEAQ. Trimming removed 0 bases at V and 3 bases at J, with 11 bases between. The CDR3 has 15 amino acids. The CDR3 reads CASSLAQGLDTEAFF. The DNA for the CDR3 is TGTGCCAGCAGCTTAGCGCAGGGCTTGGACACTGAAGCTTTCTTT.

CDR3 protein: CASSFGQGFEAFF. The CDR3 DNA sequence: TGTGCCAGCAGCTTCGGACAGGGGTTTGAAGCTTTCTTT. The rearrangement links TRBV9 to TRBJ1-1, with 9 bases that match TRBD1. V was pared by 4 bases and J by 7 bases, with 5 bases of the junction left unmatched. The CDR3 covers 13 residues. Germline CDR1 and CDR2: SGDLS and YYNGEE.

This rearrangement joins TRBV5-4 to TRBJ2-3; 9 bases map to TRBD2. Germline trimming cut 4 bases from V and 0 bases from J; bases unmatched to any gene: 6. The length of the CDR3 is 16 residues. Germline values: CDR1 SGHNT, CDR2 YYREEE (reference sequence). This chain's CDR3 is CASSTRLAESTDTQYF. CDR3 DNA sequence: TGTGCCAGCAGCACCCGACTAGCGGAAAGCACAGATACGCAGTATTTT.

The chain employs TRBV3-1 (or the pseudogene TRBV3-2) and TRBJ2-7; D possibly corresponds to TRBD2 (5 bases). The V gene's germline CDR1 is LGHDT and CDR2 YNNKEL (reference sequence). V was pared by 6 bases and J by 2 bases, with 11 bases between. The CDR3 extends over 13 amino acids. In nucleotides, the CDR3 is TGTGCCAGCAGTCGCGGACTCACCTACGAGCAGTACTTC. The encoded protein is CASSRGLTYEQYF.

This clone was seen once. In nucleotides, the CDR3 is TGTGCCAGCAGCGTCCACGCGTTTGGGTCGGGGTTCGTGTGTAGCACAGATACGCAGTATTTT. Its translation: CASSVHAFGSGFVCSTDTQYF. The chain couples TRBV21-1 to TRBJ2-3; whether TRBD2, the table's D call, matches the DNA was not checked. TRBV21-1 is a pseudogene segment. The CDR3 covers 21 residues.

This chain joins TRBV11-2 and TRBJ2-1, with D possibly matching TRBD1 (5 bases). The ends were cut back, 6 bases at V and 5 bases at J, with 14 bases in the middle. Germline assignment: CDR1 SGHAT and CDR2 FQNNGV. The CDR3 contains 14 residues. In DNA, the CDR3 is TGTGCCAGCAGGTCCGAGGCAGGGAACAATGAGCAGTTCTTC. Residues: CASRSEAGNNEQFF.

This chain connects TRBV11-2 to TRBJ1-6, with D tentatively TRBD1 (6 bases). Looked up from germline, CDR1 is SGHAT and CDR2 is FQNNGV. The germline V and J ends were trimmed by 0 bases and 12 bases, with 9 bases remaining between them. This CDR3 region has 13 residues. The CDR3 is CASSLDQGLPLHF. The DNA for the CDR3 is TGTGCCAGCAGCTTAGATCAGGGGTTACCCCTCCACTTT.

CDR3 region: CAWSMGHGYEQYF. As DNA, the CDR3 is TGTGCCTGGAGTATGGGACACGGCTACGAGCAGTACTTC. The chain joins TRBV30 to TRBJ2-7, with a weak D call TRBD1 (6 bases). Germline-derived CDR1 and CDR2 are GTSNPN and SVGIG (reference sequence). CDR3 size: 13 residues. V was trimmed by 2 bases and J by 3 bases, leaving 11 bases between them. The whole variable domain, remainder taken from reference TRBV30 and TRBJ2-7, is SQTIHQWPATLVQPVGSPLSLECTVEGTSNPNLYWYRQAAGRGLQLLFYSVGIGQISSEVPQNLSASRPQDRQFILSSKKLLLSDSGFYLCAWSMGHGYEQYFGPGTRLTVT.

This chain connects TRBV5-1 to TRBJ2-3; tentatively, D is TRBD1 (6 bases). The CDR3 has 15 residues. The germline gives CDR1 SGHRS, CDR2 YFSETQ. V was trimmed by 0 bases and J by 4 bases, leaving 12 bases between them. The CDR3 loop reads CASSLGEKGADTQYF. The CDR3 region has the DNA TGCGCCAGCAGCTTGGGGGAAAAGGGGGCAGATACGCAGTATTTT.

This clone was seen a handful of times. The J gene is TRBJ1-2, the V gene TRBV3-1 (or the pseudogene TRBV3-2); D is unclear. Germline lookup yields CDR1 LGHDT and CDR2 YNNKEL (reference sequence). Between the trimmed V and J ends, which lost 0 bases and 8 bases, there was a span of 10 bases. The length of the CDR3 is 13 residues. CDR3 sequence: CASSQDLSQGYTF. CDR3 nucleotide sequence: TGTGCCAGCAGCCAAGACCTGTCACAGGGCTACACCTTC.

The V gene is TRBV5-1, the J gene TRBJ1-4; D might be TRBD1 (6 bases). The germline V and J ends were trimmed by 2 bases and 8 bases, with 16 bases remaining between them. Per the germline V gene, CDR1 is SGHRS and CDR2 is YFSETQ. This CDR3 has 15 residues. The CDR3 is CASSFGEWDIEKLFF. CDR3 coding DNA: TGCGCCAGCAGCTTCGGCGAGTGGGACATCGAAAAACTGTTTTTT.